Presented here are 20 T cell receptor beta chains from one specimen sequenced in a study of blood T cell repertoires in COVID-19. Only in-frame clones appear in the TCRdb table, and some are missing; sequencing was by immunoSEQ multiplex PCR. The sample holds around 500,000 clones, 88% seen once. Material: PBMCs or T cells enriched from blood (not recorded which). The receptor set was obtained from a woman between 40 and 55 years old who had recovered from COVID-19.

This chain links TRBV6-4 with TRBJ2-7; the D gene is possibly TRBD2 (5 bases). The CDR3 is 15 residues long. The germline V and J ends were trimmed by 3 bases and 0 bases, with 12 bases remaining between them. Germline V gene lookup returns CDR1 MRHNA and CDR2 SNTAGT. The CDR3 DNA follows: TGTGCCAGCAGTGAGTTCGCTAGCCCCTCCTACGAGCAGTACTTC. Translation: CASSEFASPSYEQYF.

V usage is TRBV6-2 or TRBV6-3 and J usage is TRBJ1-4, with D tentatively TRBD1 (5 bases). The V end lost 0 bases, the J end lost 2 bases, and 10 bases lay between the germline ends. This CDR3 region has 16 residues. CDR1 MNHEY and CDR2 SVGEGT come from the germline V gene. The CDR3 reads CASSYSKGLTNEKLFF. As DNA, the CDR3 is TGTGCCAGCAGTTACTCGAAGGGGCTTACTAATGAAAAACTGTTTTTT.

The chain joins TRBV18 to TRBJ2-1; D is undetermined. V lost 3 bases, J lost 7 bases, and 7 bases lay in between. This CDR3 spans 12 amino acids. Per the germline V gene, CDR1 is KGHSH and CDR2 is LQKENI. This CDR3 is CASSPSRNEQFF. The CDR3, as DNA: TGTGCCAGCTCACCTTCCAGGAATGAGCAGTTCTTC.

The V gene is TRBV5-6, the J gene TRBJ2-3, with TRBD2 matching over 7 bases. Unmatched junction bases numbered 7, after V lost 4 bases and J lost 5 bases. This CDR3 region has 14 residues. In germline, CDR1 is SGHDT, CDR2 YYEEEE. As DNA, the CDR3 is TGTGCCAGCAGCCTCGGGACTACCTTAGATACGCAGTATTTT. It yields the protein CASSLGTTLDTQYF.

The chain recombines TRBV27 with TRBJ1-2, with D unresolved. CDR3 length equals 16 residues. V was cut by 1 base and J by 1 base, with 13 bases left in between. CDR1 is MNHEY, CDR2 SMNVEV, per germline (reference sequence). The CDR3 region has the DNA TGTGCCAGCAGTTTATTGGGCGGGTCGCATAACTATGGCTACACCTTC. Residues: CASSLLGGSHNYGYTF.

This chain connects TRBV11-2 to TRBJ2-6; no definite D call. Per the germline V gene, CDR1 is SGHAT and CDR2 is FQNNGV. Trimming took off 0 bases at V and 0 bases at J, with 9 bases between the two ends. This CDR3 contains 17 residues. This chain's CDR3 is CASSLERPGSGANVLTF. As DNA, the CDR3 is TGTGCCAGCAGCTTAGAAAGACCGGGCTCTGGGGCCAACGTCCTGACTTTC.

This clone was picked up one time. The J gene is TRBJ2-7, the V gene TRBV25-1; 9 bases map to TRBD1. The germline CDR1 and CDR2 sequences are MGHDK and SYGVNS. This CDR3 comprises 16 residues. Trimming removed 6 bases from V and 5 bases from J; junction bases left unmatched: 14. CDR3 region: CASSYSGQGKEDEQYF. The DNA for the CDR3 is TGTGCCAGCAGCTACAGCGGACAGGGGAAGGAGGACGAGCAGTACTTC.

This clone occurred many times. The rearrangement joins TRBV30 to TRBJ1-4, with 8 bases fitting TRBD1. From germline, CDR1 is GTSNPN and CDR2 SVGIG (reference sequence). CDR3 size: 15 residues. V was clipped by 2 bases and J by 3 bases; unmatched bases: 5. Written as DNA, the CDR3 is TGTGCCTGGAGTTCCCCGACAGGGGCTAATGAAAAACTGTTTTTT. Residues: CAWSSPTGANEKLFF. Drawing the rest from reference TRBV30 and TRBJ1-4, the complete variable domain is SQTIHQWPATLVQPVGSPLSLECTVEGTSNPNLYWYRQAAGRGLQLLFYSVGIGQISSEVPQNLSASRPQDRQFILSSKKLLLSDSGFYLCAWSSPTGANEKLFFGSGTQLSVL.

The chain carries TRBV2 and TRBJ1-1; D is ambiguous. This CDR3 contains 10 residues. Germline assignment: CDR1 SNHLY and CDR2 FYNNEI. The ends were cut back, 6 bases at V and 7 bases at J, with 6 bases in the middle. In DNA form, the CDR3 reads TGTGCCAGCAGCGCGATTGAAGCTTTCTTT. Its translation is CASSAIEAFF.

The CDR3 nucleotides are TGTGCCAGCAGCACGGACAGGTGGAGCTATGGCTACACCTTC. It encodes CASSTDRWSYGYTF. V usage is TRBV3-1 (or the pseudogene TRBV3-2) and J usage is TRBJ1-2; 7 bases map to TRBD1. Germline V gene sequence: CDR1 LGHDT, CDR2 YNNKEL (reference sequence). CDR3 length equals 14 residues. The V segment lost 5 bases and the J segment 4 bases; nucleotides outside the gene matches: 7.

V gene TRBV9 combines with J gene TRBJ1-1; 11 positions match TRBD1. The V gene end was trimmed by 4 bases and the J gene end by 11 bases; junction bases not matched to a gene: 10. Germline loops: CDR1 SGDLS, CDR2 YYNGEE. This CDR3 has 14 amino acids. CDR3 sequence reads: CASSLMGQGDGAFF. DNA of the CDR3: TGTGCCAGCAGCTTAATGGGACAGGGGGATGGCGCTTTCTTT.

This chain links TRBV11-3 with TRBJ2-5, with D possibly matching TRBD1 (5 bases). V was clipped by 0 bases and J by 3 bases, with 11 bases between them. CDR3 length equals 15 residues. Per germline, CDR1 SGHNT and CDR2 YENEEA. The CDR3 region has the DNA TGTGCCAGCAGCTTAGATCCCGCAGGGAAAGAGACCCAGTACTTC. Translation gives CASSLDPAGKETQYF.

The chain links TRBV29-1 to TRBJ2-7, with TRBD2 matching 9 bases. Germline V lookup: CDR1 SQVTM, CDR2 ANQGSEA. This CDR3 region has 13 residues. V lost 5 bases, J lost 2 bases, and 4 bases stayed unmatched. The CDR3 DNA is TGCAGCGTTATTGGCGGGAGGGCCTACGAGCAGTACTTC. It encodes CSVIGGRAYEQYF.

J is TRBJ1-4 and V is TRBV7-9; 8 bases agree with TRBD1. This CDR3 spans 15 amino acids. V lost 1 base, J lost 7 bases, and 5 bases stayed unmatched. Looked up from germline, CDR1 is SEHNR and CDR2 is FQNEAQ (reference sequence). CDR3 loop: CASSLGGRGPEKLFF. In nucleotides, the CDR3 is TGTGCCAGCAGCTTAGGGGGCAGGGGGCCTGAAAAACTGTTTTTT. The full variable domain, its missing parts supplied by reference TRBV7-9 and TRBJ1-4, is DTGVSQNPRHKITKRGQNVTFRCDPISEHNRLYWYRQTLGQGPEFLTYFQNEAQLEKSRLLSDRFSAERPKGSFSTLEIQRTEQGDSAMYLCASSLGGRGPEKLFFGSGTQLSVL.

The chain links TRBV18 to TRBJ2-5, with 8 bases aligning to TRBD1. CDR3 length: 23 residues. Germline-derived CDR1 and CDR2 are KGHSH and LQKENI. V was clipped by 1 base and J by 3 bases; unmatched bases: 28. Written as DNA, the CDR3 is TGTGCCAGCTCACCACGTTTACCCCGGCCGCCCTCTGGAGGACAGGGAATTGAAGAGACCCAGTACTTC. Protein: CASSPRLPRPPSGGQGIEETQYF.

This chain uses TRBV19 with TRBJ2-6; D might be TRBD1 (5 bases). V was trimmed by 7 bases and J by 4 bases, leaving 14 bases between them. The CDR3 loop spans 15 amino acids. Germline-derived CDR1 and CDR2 are LNHDA and SQIVND (reference sequence). CDR3 in amino acids: CASMVGAAGANVLTF. The CDR3 DNA follows: TGTGCCAGTATGGTAGGGGCAGCCGGGGCCAACGTCCTGACTTTC.

The V call is TRBV6-5, the J call TRBJ2-7, with 13 bases identical to TRBD2. The CDR3 totals 15 residues. V was clipped by 5 bases and J by 4 bases; unmatched bases: 5. Germline lookup yields CDR1 MNHEY and CDR2 SVGAGI. Here the CDR3 reads CASSPTSGRVYEQYF. The DNA for the CDR3 is TGTGCCAGCAGTCCCACTAGCGGGAGGGTATACGAGCAGTACTTC.

CDR3 DNA sequence: TGTGCCAGCAGCCAACCGGGGGGCGGGTGGAACACTGAAGCTTTCTTT. Translated: CASSQPGGGWNTEAFF. The gene calls are TRBV14 and TRBJ1-1, with D possibly matching TRBD1 (6 bases). Germline CDR1 reads SGHDN; CDR2 reads FVKESK. The V gene lost 2 bases and the J gene lost 1 base, with 14 bases spanning the gap. There are 16 residues in the CDR3.

The chain combines TRBV5-1 with TRBJ2-2; the D gene is possibly TRBD2 (6 bases). V gave up 9 bases and J gave up 3 bases, with 15 bases separating them. There are 14 residues in the CDR3. Germline values: CDR1 SGHRS, CDR2 YFSETQ. The CDR3 spells CATTSEGYTGELFF. For the CDR3, the DNA is TGCGCCACCACGTCGGAGGGGTACACCGGGGAGCTGTTTTTT.

The V and J genes are TRBV2 and TRBJ2-5; D gene uncertain. The germline V and J ends were trimmed by 6 bases and 0 bases, with 11 bases remaining between them. Germline CDR1 SNHLY, CDR2 FYNNEI. This CDR3 has 14 amino acids. The CDR3 loop is CASSAAPYQETQYF. The CDR3 DNA reads TGTGCCAGCAGCGCCGCGCCGTACCAAGAGACCCAGTACTTC.